The clone carrying this T cell receptor beta chain has a single count. This entry belongs to a study of control samples from healthy donors and cancer patients. Clones were read by immunoSEQ multiplex PCR, and TCRdb kept only the in-frame ones, dropping some. The profile shows roughly 70,000 clones, approximately 94% of them singletons. The CDR3 has 13 amino acids. V shed 0 bases and J shed 6 bases, with 9 bases lying between them. CDR1 is GTSNPN and CDR2 is SVGIG in the germline V gene (reference sequence). The sample comprised blood. The sequence came from a woman in her twenties or thirties in good health. This rearrangement joins TRBV30 to TRBJ1-5; weak D call: TRBD1 (6 bases). The CDR3 reads CAWSVTGAQPQHF. The CDR3 DNA follows: TGTGCCTGGAGTGTCACGGGGGCTCAGCCCCAGCATTTT.